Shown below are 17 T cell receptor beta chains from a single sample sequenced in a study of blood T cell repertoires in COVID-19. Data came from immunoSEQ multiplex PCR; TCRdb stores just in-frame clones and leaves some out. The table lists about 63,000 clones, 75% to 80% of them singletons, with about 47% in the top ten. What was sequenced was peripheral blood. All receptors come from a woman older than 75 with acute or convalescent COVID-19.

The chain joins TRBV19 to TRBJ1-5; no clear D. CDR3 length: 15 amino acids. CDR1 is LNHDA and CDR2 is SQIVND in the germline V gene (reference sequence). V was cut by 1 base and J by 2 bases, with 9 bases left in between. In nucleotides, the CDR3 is TGTGCCAGTAGTATAGGAGGTTTGGGCAATCAGCCCCAGCATTTT. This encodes CASSIGGLGNQPQHF.

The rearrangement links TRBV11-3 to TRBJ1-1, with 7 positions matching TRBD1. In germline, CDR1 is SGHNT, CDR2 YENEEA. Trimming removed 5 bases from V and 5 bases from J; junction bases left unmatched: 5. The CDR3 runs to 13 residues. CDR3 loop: CASSAQGGTEAFF. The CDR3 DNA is TGTGCCAGCAGCGCCCAGGGGGGTACTGAAGCTTTCTTT.

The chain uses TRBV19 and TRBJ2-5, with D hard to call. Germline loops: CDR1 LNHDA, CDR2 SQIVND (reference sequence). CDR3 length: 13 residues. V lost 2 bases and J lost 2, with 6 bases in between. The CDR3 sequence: CASSIPPQETQYF. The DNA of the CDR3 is TGTGCCAGTAGTATACCCCCTCAAGAGACCCAGTACTTC.

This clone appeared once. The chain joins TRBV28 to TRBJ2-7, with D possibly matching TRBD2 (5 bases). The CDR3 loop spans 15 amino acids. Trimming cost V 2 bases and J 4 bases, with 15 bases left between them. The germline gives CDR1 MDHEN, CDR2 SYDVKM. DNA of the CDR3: TGTGCCAGCAGTTTAGGGGTTAGCGCGACTTACGAGCAGTACTTC. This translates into CASSLGVSATYEQYF.

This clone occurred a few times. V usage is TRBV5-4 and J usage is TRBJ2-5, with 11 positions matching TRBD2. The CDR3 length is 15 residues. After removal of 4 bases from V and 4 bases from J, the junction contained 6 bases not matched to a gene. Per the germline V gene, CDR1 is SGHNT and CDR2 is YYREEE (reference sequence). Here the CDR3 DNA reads TGTGCCAGCAGCCCGACTAGCGGGAAGTCAGAGACCCAGTACTTC. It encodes CASSPTSGKSETQYF.

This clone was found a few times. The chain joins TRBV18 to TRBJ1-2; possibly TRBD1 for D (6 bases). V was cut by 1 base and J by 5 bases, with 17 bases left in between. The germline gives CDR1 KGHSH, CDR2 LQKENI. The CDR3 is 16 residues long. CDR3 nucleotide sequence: TGTGCCAGCTCACCACTGGGGCGACAGGCCCAGTATGGCTACACCTTC. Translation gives CASSPLGRQAQYGYTF.

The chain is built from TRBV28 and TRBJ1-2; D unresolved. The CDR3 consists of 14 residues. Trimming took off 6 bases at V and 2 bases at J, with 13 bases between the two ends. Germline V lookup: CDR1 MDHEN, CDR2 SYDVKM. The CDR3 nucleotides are TGTGCCAGCAGCCCCCCGTGGAGGAACTATGGCTACACCTTC. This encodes CASSPPWRNYGYTF.

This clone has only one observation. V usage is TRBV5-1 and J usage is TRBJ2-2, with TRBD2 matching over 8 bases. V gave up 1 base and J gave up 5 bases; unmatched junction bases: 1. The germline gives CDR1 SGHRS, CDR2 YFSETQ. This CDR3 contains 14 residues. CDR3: CASSLQRETGELFF. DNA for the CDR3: TGCGCCAGCAGCTTGCAGCGGGAGACCGGGGAGCTGTTTTTT.

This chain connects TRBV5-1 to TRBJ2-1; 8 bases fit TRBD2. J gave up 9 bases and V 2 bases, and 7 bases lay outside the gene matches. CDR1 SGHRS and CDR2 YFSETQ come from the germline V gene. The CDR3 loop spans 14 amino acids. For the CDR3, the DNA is TGCGCCAGCAGCTTACGGACTAGCTTGGGTGAGCAGTTCTTC. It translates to CASSLRTSLGEQFF.

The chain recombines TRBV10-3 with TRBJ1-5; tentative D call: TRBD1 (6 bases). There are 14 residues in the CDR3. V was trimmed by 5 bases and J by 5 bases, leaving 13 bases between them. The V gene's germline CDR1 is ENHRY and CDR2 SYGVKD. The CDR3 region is CAISPGEGDQPQHF. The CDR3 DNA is TGTGCCATCAGTCCAGGGGAGGGGGATCAGCCCCAGCATTTT.

The chain's CDR3 is CASSPSWASGSYEQYF. The CDR3 nucleotides read TGTGCCAGCAGCCCTAGCTGGGCTAGCGGTTCCTACGAGCAGTACTTC. The V call is TRBV7-2, the J call TRBJ2-7, with 7 nucleotides matching TRBD2. The germline gives CDR1 SGHTA, CDR2 FQGNSA. The CDR3 contains 16 residues. The V segment lost 5 bases and the J segment 1 base; nucleotides outside the gene matches: 11.

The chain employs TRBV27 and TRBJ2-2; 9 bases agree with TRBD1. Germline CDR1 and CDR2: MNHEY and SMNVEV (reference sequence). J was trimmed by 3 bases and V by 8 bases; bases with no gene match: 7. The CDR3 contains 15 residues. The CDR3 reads CASSTGGAYTGELFF. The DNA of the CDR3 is TGTGCCAGCTCAACAGGGGGCGCGTACACCGGGGAGCTGTTTTTT.

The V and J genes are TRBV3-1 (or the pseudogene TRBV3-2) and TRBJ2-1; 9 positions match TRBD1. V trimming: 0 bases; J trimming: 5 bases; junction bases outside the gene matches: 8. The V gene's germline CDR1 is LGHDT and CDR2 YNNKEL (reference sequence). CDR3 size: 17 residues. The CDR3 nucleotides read TGTGCCAGCAGCCAAGATTCGGGGTGGACAGGGGACAATGAGCAGTTCTTC. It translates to CASSQDSGWTGDNEQFF.

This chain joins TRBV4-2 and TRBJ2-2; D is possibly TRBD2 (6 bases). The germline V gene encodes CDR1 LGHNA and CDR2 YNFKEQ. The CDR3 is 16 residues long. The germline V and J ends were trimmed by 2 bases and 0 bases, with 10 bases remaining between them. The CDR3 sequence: CASSQRAGTNTGELFF. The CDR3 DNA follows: TGTGCCAGCAGCCAACGGGCGGGGACGAACACCGGGGAGCTGTTTTTT.

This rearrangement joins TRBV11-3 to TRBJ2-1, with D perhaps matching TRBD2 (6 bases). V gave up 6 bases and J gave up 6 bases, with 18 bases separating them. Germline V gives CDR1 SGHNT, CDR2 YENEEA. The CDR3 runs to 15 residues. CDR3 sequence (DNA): TGTGCCAGCAGTCCCGGGACTCCCAACACCAATGAGCAGTTCTTC. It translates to CASSPGTPNTNEQFF.

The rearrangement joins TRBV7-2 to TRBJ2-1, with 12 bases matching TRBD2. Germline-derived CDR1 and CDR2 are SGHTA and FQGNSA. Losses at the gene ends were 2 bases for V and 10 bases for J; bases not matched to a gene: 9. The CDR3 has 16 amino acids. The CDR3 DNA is TGTGCCAGCAGCTTACGACTAGCGGGAGTGATTGGAGAGCAGTTCTTC. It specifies CASSLRLAGVIGEQFF.

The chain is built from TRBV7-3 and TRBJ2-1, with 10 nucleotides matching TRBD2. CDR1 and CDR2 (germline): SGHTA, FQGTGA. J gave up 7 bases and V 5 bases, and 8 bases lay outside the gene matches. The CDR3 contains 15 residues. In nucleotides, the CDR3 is TGTGCCAGCAGCCTACTAGCGGGAAGGTTTAATGAGCAGTTCTTC. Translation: CASSLLAGRFNEQFF.